These 22 T cell receptor beta chains were sequenced from one sample in a study of blood T cell repertoires in COVID-19. The repertoire was sequenced with immunoSEQ multiplex PCR; TCRdb's copy has only in-frame clones and lacks some. The sample lists over 55,000 clones; approximately 91% were seen once. Source material: peripheral blood. All receptors come from a man aged 55 to 70 with acute or convalescent COVID-19.

J is TRBJ1-1 and V is TRBV29-1, with 7 bases that match TRBD1. This CDR3 is built from 14 residues. V was pared by 6 bases and J by 6 bases, with 13 bases of the junction left unmatched. Germline V gene data show CDR1 as SQVTM and CDR2 as ANQGSEA. The CDR3 protein is CSVEGKEGAAEAFF. The CDR3 nucleotides read TGCAGCGTCGAGGGGAAGGAGGGGGCGGCTGAAGCTTTCTTT.

The genes are TRBV9 and TRBJ2-5; TRBD2 agrees at 10 bases. V gave up 3 bases and J gave up 4 bases; unmatched junction bases: 9. The germline gives CDR1 SGDLS, CDR2 YYNGEE. The CDR3 runs to 16 residues. CDR3 bases: TGTGCCAGCAGCGGCCCTCGAGCGGGAGGGACAGAGACCCAGTACTTC. It codes for CASSGPRAGGTETQYF.

The chain has TRBV27 and TRBJ2-7, with D possibly being TRBD2 (5 bases). The CDR3 contains 11 residues. Trimming shortened V by 6 bases and J by 7 bases, and 10 bases separated the two germline ends. Germline V gene data show CDR1 as MNHEY and CDR2 as SMNVEV (reference sequence). The CDR3 DNA sequence: TGTGCCAGCAGCGTGGGAGCGGAGCAGTACTTC. Translated: CASSVGAEQYF.

The chain combines TRBV2 with TRBJ2-5, with TRBD2 identical over 14 bases. Germline trimming cut 6 bases from V and 5 bases from J; bases unmatched to any gene: 14. This CDR3 has 18 amino acids. The germline V gene encodes CDR1 SNHLY and CDR2 FYNNEI. The CDR3 DNA follows: TGTGCCAGCAGACGCAGACCGGGACTAGCGGGAGCTCGGGAGACCCAGTACTTC. Protein sequence: CASRRRPGLAGARETQYF.

J is TRBJ2-2 and V is TRBV28, with D perhaps matching TRBD2 (6 bases). From germline, CDR1 is MDHEN and CDR2 SYDVKM. The CDR3 has 17 amino acids. V lost 1 base and J 1 base, leaving 13 bases between the germline ends. The CDR3, as DNA: TGTGCCAGCAGTTTATTGTTGGGCGGGGAGAACACCGGGGAGCTGTTTTTT. As protein: CASSLLLGGENTGELFF.

The gene calls are TRBV25-1 and TRBJ1-5; D gene unclear. Trimming took 2 bases from V and 6 from J, leaving 8 bases between them. CDR3 length equals 13 residues. CDR1 is MGHDK and CDR2 is SYGVNS in the germline V gene. In DNA form, the CDR3 reads TGTGCCAGCAGTGAACGGCGGGGTCAGCCCCAGCATTTT. Its translation: CASSERRGQPQHF.

This clone appeared once. The V call is TRBV5-1, the J call TRBJ2-5; 12 nucleotides align to TRBD2. Per the germline V gene, CDR1 is SGHRS and CDR2 is YFSETQ. This CDR3 has 17 amino acids. Trimming took 0 bases from V and 2 from J; bases not matched to a gene: 5. Here the CDR3 DNA reads TGCGCCAGCAGCTTGGTGGCAGGACTAGCGGGGCAAGAGACCCAGTACTTC. This translates into CASSLVAGLAGQETQYF.

The chain couples TRBV11-1 to TRBJ2-7; TRBD2 is a possible D gene (5 bases). CDR1 is SGHAT, CDR2 FQDESV, per germline (reference sequence). Trimming cost V 7 bases and J 2 bases, with 18 bases left between them. This CDR3 has 15 residues. CDR3 DNA: TGTGCCAGCACCTCGACCGCGGACGGGACCTACGAGCAGTACTTC. This codes for CASTSTADGTYEQYF.

This clone has only one observation. The chain recombines TRBV11-1 with TRBJ1-1; D ambiguous. Trimming shortened V by 5 bases and J by 0 bases, and 13 bases separated the two germline ends. From germline, CDR1 is SGHAT and CDR2 FQDESV (reference sequence). The CDR3 has 15 amino acids. As DNA, the CDR3 is TGTGCCAGCAGCCCCCGGACTACCCTGAACACTGAAGCTTTCTTT. Amino acid sequence: CASSPRTTLNTEAFF.

CDR3 coding DNA: TGCGCCAGCAGCCAAGGGTGGCCCGGGGAGCTGTTTTTT. It specifies CASSQGWPGELFF. The V call is TRBV4-1, the J call TRBJ2-2; unclear D gene. V lost 1 base and J lost 6, with 6 bases in between. The CDR3 is 13 amino acids. The germline V gene encodes CDR1 MGHRA and CDR2 YSYEKL.

This clone has more than one count but fewer than ten. The chain joins TRBV7-2 to TRBJ2-1; 11 positions match TRBD2. CDR1 and CDR2 from the germline V gene are SGHTA and FQGNSA. This CDR3 is 17 amino acids long. The J segment lost 6 bases and the V segment lost 5 bases, leaving 12 bases of the junction unmatched. CDR3 region: CASSGYGTSGAFNEQFF. The CDR3 region has the DNA TGTGCCAGCAGCGGATACGGGACTAGCGGAGCGTTCAATGAGCAGTTCTTC.

The chain links TRBV6-1 to TRBJ1-3; 8 bases line up with TRBD1. V gave up 4 bases and J gave up 5 bases; unmatched junction bases: 10. The CDR3 has 16 residues. From germline, CDR1 is MNHNS and CDR2 SASEGT. CDR3 residues: CASSALAGGFRNTIYF. The CDR3 DNA reads TGTGCCAGCAGTGCGTTGGCAGGGGGCTTCCGAAACACCATATATTTT.

This clone appeared a few times. J is TRBJ2-7 and V is TRBV4-1, with 9 bases that match TRBD2. The CDR3 has 16 amino acids. After removal of 4 bases from V and 6 bases from J, the junction contained 13 bases not matched to a gene. The V gene's germline CDR1 is MGHRA and CDR2 YSYEKL. The chain's CDR3 is CASSPTKGLASFEQYF. The CDR3 DNA follows: TGCGCCAGCAGCCCTACCAAGGGACTAGCTTCTTTCGAGCAGTACTTC.

The chain carries TRBV9 and TRBJ1-2, with 11 bases fitting TRBD1. The CDR3 runs to 15 residues. J gave up 4 bases and V 0 bases, and 2 bases lay outside the gene matches. Germline assignment: CDR1 SGDLS and CDR2 YYNGEE. The CDR3, as DNA: TGTGCCAGCAGCGTAGCAGGGACAGGGGGCTATGGCTACACCTTC. Translating it yields CASSVAGTGGYGYTF.

The V gene is TRBV7-9, the J gene TRBJ2-5; possible D gene TRBD1, 6 bases. The germline gives CDR1 SEHNR, CDR2 FQNEAQ (reference sequence). V lost 2 bases and J 5 bases, leaving 9 bases between the germline ends. The CDR3 sequence is 13 residues long. The CDR3 loop reads CASSLRGLETQYF. The CDR3 coding sequence is TGTGCCAGCAGCTTAAGGGGGTTGGAGACCCAGTACTTC. Supplemented by reference TRBV7-9 and TRBJ2-5, the full variable domain reads DTGVSQNPRHKITKRGQNVTFRCDPISEHNRLYWYRQTLGQGPEFLTYFQNEAQLEKSRLLSDRFSAERPKGSFSTLEIQRTEQGDSAMYLCASSLRGLETQYFGPGTRLLVL.

The chain uses TRBV3-1 (or the pseudogene TRBV3-2) and TRBJ2-4; 10 positions agree with TRBD2. There are 15 residues in the CDR3. V lost 5 bases to trimming and J lost 1 base; unmatched junction nucleotides: 2. The germline V gene has CDR1 LGHDT and CDR2 YNNKEL (reference sequence). CDR3 sequence reads: CASSLAGGAKNIQYF. CDR3 bases: TGTGCCAGCAGCTTAGCGGGAGGCGCCAAAAACATTCAGTACTTC.

V is TRBV28 and J is TRBJ1-6; D gene ambiguous. This CDR3 spans 12 amino acids. The germline V gene encodes CDR1 MDHEN and CDR2 SYDVKM. The V and J ends lost 5 bases and 9 bases respectively, with 8 bases between them. CDR3 amino acids: CASSAPTSPLHF. CDR3 nucleotides: TGTGCCAGCAGTGCCCCTACTTCACCCCTCCACTTT.

The chain is built from TRBV2 and TRBJ2-3; TRBD2 is a possible D gene (5 bases). V lost 1 base and J lost 7, with 12 bases in between. This CDR3 has 14 residues. Germline V gives CDR1 SNHLY, CDR2 FYNNEI. The chain's CDR3 is CASSEVGVRNTQYF. DNA of the CDR3: TGTGCCAGCAGTGAAGTGGGAGTTAGAAATACGCAGTATTTT.

The chain has TRBV4-2 and TRBJ2-1; D perhaps matches TRBD1 (5 bases). V was trimmed by 0 bases and J by 6 bases, leaving 9 bases between them. The V gene's germline CDR1 is LGHNA and CDR2 YNFKEQ. The CDR3 has 14 residues. In DNA, the CDR3 is TGTGCCAGCAGCCAAGACAGGGTGGGCAATGAGCAGTTCTTC. This sequence encodes CASSQDRVGNEQFF.

This sequence joins TRBV28 and TRBJ2-1, with 8 bases lining up with TRBD2. V dropped 5 bases and J dropped 4; count of bases not matched to a gene: 7. The CDR3 consists of 15 residues. In germline, CDR1 is MDHEN, CDR2 SYDVKM. For the CDR3, the DNA is TGTGCCAGCAGTGAACTGGGGACTAGGTACAATGAGCAGTTCTTC. It translates to CASSELGTRYNEQFF. The complete variable domain, with remaining parts taken from reference TRBV28 and TRBJ2-1, reads DVKVTQSSRYLVKRTGEKVFLECVQDMDHENMFWYRQDPGLGLRLIYFSYDVKMKEKGDIPEGYSVSREKKERFSLILESASTNQTSMYLCASSELGTRYNEQFFGPGTRLTVL.

This rearrangement joins TRBV5-1 to TRBJ2-3; 9 bases are shared with TRBD1. The V gene's germline CDR1 is SGHRS and CDR2 YFSETQ. The CDR3 loop spans 15 amino acids. J gave up 5 bases and V 4 bases, and 8 bases lay outside the gene matches. DNA of the CDR3: TGCGCCAGCAGCCCTGACAGGGGGATTTTAGATACGCAGTATTTT. Translated: CASSPDRGILDTQYF.

This chain uses TRBV7-2 with TRBJ2-5, with 13 bases identical to TRBD2. Germline CDR1 is SGHTA and CDR2 is FQGNSA. Trimming at V came to 5 bases and at J to 5 bases, leaving 8 bases not matched to a gene. CDR3 length: 16 residues. The CDR3 DNA follows: TGTGCCAGCAGCCCTCGGACTAGCGGGAGAGGTGAGACCCAGTACTTC. Its translation is CASSPRTSGRGETQYF. Based on the CDR3 plus reference TRBV7-2 and TRBJ2-5, the full variable domain is GAGVSQSPSNKVTEKGKDVELRCDPISGHTALYWYRQSLGQGLEFLIYFQGNSAPDKSGLPSDRFSAERTGGSVSTLTIQRTQQEDSAVYLCASSPRTSGRGETQYFGPGTRLLVL.